These T cell receptor beta chains were read from a single sample in a study of monozygotic twins with inflammatory bowel disease. Using the 5' RACE reads, TCRdb records one entry per CDR3 protein without DNA. In total, the table holds around 97,000 distinct CDR3 sequences. The sequencing sample was made of blood. The receptors come from a human donor with ulcerative colitis or Crohn's disease, or a healthy co-twin of an affected twin (not recorded which). Both conserved end residues are part of each CDR3.

TRBV7-2	TRBJ2-1	CASSFRGASSYNEQFF
TRBV29-1	TRBJ1-1	CSVTGGNTEAFF
TRBV7-2	TRBJ1-1	CASSLLPQGSVAFF
TRBV7-8	TRBJ2-5	CASSPHLALTQETQYF
TRBV20-1	TRBJ2-2	CSARSGGNAGELFF
TRBV9	TRBJ2-1	CASSKWGGTSGSNEQFF
TRBV11-2	TRBJ1-5	CASSLKVGNQPQHF
TRBV18	TRBJ2-1	CASSNGQGLNEQFF
TRBV3-1	TRBJ2-7	CASSRKGNTTYEQYF
TRBV7-9	TRBJ2-7	CASSKPGQGYEQYF
TRBV20-1	TRBJ2-1	CSAGLAGGNEQFF
TRBV7-7	TRBJ2-1	CASSLGGGGNNEQFF
TRBV28	TRBJ2-7	CASSLSSRDKYEQYF
TRBV9	TRBJ2-3	CASSVGGSSGRTDTQYF
TRBV25-1	TRBJ2-3	CASMTSGGGNTQYF
TRBV20-1	TRBJ2-2	CSAKRLAGGPGELFF
TRBV7-2	TRBJ2-4	CASSPGGKLAKNIQYF
TRBV7-9	TRBJ2-7	CASSLLAGSYEQYF
TRBV20-1	TRBJ1-5	CSARGGNQPQHF
TRBV2	TRBJ2-6	CASSKPQGFNGANVLTF
TRBV6-1	TRBJ1-6	CASIARPGQGGSPLHF
TRBV20-1	TRBJ2-5	CSAQGALQETQYF
TRBV5-1	TRBJ2-2	CASSLLQASGELFF
TRBV5-4	TRBJ1-1	CASSFKVPNTEAFF
TRBV5-1	TRBJ2-1	CASSWKTSGHNEQFF
TRBV25-1	TRBJ1-2	CASSVTGDYGYTF
TRBV15	TRBJ2-7	CATSRETGVSEQYF
TRBV4-3	TRBJ2-1	CASSPGQGHYREQFF
TRBV10-3	TRBJ1-2	CAISATGSYGYTF
TRBV15	TRBJ2-1	CATANSGASSYNEQFF
TRBV6-2/TRBV6-3	TRBJ2-7	CASSYGTRVYEQYF
TRBV12-3/TRBV12-4	TRBJ2-2	CASSFDHYTGELFF
TRBV19	TRBJ2-3	CASRVGGTDTQYF
TRBV18	TRBJ2-7	CASSHISGGSSYEQYF
TRBV6-1	TRBJ2-7	CASSTTGTATTYEQYF
TRBV7-8	TRBJ2-4	CASSLSGLAGKNIQYF
TRBV7-2	TRBJ1-5	CASSPYGKPQHF
TRBV7-2	TRBJ2-7	CASSLVPGSGITYEQYF
TRBV20-1	TRBJ1-1	CSARDPALLEAFF
TRBV12-3/TRBV12-4	TRBJ2-3	CASSTARTQYF
TRBV7-2	TRBJ2-2	CASSRDGPGELFF
TRBV7-3	TRBJ1-1	CASSLSQGTEAFF
TRBV4-1	TRBJ2-5	CASSQDERPKETQYF
TRBV20-1	TRBJ1-6	CSARDPSSYNSPLHF
TRBV20-1	TRBJ2-1	CSEEGARNERFF
TRBV5-5	TRBJ2-3	CASSSTYPSGGGTYTQYF
TRBV19	TRBJ2-1	CASSGGSDQFF
TRBV7-2	TRBJ1-1	CASSLAQNTEAFF
TRBV5-1	TRBJ1-5	CASSHDREGNQPQHF
TRBV7-2	TRBJ1-6	CASSSPAGIDNSPLHF